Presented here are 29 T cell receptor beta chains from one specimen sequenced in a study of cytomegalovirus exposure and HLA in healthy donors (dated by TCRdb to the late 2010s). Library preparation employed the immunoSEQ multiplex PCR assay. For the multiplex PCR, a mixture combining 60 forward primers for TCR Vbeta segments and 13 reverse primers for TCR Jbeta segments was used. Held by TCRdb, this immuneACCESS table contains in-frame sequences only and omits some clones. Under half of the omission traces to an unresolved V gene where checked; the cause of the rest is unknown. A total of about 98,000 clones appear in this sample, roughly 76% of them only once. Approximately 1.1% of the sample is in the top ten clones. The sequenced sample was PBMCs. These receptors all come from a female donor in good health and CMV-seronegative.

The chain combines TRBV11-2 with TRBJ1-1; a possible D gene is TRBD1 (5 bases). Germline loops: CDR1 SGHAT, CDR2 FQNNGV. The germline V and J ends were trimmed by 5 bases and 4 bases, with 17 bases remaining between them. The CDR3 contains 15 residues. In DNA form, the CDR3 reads TGTGCCAGCAGCCCAGCCGGGGGGAGGGTCACTGAAGCTTTCTTT. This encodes CASSPAGGRVTEAFF.

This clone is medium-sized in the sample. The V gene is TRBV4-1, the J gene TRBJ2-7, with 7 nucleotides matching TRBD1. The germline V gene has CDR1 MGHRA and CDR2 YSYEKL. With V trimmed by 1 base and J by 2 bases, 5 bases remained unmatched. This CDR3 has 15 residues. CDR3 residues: CASSQVTGQTYEQYF. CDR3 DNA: TGCGCCAGCAGCCAAGTGACGGGACAGACCTACGAGCAGTACTTC.

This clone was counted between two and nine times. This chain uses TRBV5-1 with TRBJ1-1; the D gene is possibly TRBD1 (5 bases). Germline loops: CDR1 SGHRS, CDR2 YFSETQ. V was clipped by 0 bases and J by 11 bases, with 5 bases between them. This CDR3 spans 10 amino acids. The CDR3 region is CASSLAGAFF. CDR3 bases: TGCGCCAGCAGCTTGGCAGGGGCTTTCTTT.

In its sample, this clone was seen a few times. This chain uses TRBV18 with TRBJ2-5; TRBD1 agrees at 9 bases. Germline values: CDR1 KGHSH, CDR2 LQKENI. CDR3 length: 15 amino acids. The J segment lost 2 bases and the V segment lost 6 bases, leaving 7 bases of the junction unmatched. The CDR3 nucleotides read TGTGCCAGCTCTCCGGGACAGGGACTTCAAGAGACCCAGTACTTC. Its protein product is CASSPGQGLQETQYF.

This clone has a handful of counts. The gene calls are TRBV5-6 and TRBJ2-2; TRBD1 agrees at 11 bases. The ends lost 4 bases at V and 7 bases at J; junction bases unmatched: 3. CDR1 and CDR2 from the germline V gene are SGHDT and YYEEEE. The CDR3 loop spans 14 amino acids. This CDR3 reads CASSRTGGGGELFF. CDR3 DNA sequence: TGTGCCAGCAGCAGGACAGGGGGCGGCGGGGAGCTGTTTTTT.

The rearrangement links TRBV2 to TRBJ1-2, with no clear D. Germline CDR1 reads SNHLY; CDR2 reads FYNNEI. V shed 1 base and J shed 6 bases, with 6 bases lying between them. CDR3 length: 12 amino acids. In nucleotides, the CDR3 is TGTGCCAGCAGTGAAGGAGGGCATGGCTACACCTTC. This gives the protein CASSEGGHGYTF.

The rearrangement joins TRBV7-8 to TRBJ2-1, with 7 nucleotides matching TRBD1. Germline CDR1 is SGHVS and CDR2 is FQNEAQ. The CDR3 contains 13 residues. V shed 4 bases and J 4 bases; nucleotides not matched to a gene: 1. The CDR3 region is CASSSDRYNEQFF. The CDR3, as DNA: TGTGCCAGCAGCTCGGACAGGTACAATGAGCAGTTCTTC. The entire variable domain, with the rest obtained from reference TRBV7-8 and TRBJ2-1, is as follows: GAGVSQSPRYKVAKRGQDVALRCDPISGHVSLFWYQQALGQGPEFLTYFQNEAQLDKSGLPSDRFFAERPEGSVSTLKIQRTQQEDSAVYLCASSSDRYNEQFFGPGTRLTVL.

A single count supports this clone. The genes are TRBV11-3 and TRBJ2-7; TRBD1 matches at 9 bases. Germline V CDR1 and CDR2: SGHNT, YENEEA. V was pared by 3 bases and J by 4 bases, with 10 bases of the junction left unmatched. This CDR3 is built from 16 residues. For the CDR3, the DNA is TGTGCCAGCAGCTTGGGACCGGGACAGGGCCAATACGAGCAGTACTTC. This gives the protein CASSLGPGQGQYEQYF.

The CDR3 nucleotides are TGTGCCAGTAGTATTGGCGGCGCATATGGCTACACCTTC. Protein product: CASSIGGAYGYTF. The gene calls are TRBV19 and TRBJ1-2; no clear D. Trimming stripped 3 bases from V and 5 bases from J, with 10 bases between. The germline V gene encodes CDR1 LNHDA and CDR2 SQIVND (reference sequence). The CDR3 runs to 13 residues.

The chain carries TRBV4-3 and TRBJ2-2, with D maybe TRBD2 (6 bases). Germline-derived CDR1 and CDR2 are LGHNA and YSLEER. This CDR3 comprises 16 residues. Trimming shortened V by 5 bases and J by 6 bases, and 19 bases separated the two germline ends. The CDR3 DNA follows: TGCGCCAGCAGCTCACTGACGGGGGAAGGGGCCGGGGAGCTGTTTTTT. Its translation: CASSSLTGEGAGELFF.

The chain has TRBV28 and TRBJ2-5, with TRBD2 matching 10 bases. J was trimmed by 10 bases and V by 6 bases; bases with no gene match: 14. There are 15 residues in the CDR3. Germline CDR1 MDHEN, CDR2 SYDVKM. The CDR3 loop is CASSLGSSGRSGQYF. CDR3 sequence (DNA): TGTGCCAGCAGCCTTGGAAGTAGCGGGAGGAGCGGCCAGTACTTC. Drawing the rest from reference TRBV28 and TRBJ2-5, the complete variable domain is DVKVTQSSRYLVKRTGEKVFLECVQDMDHENMFWYRQDPGLGLRLIYFSYDVKMKEKGDIPEGYSVSREKKERFSLILESASTNQTSMYLCASSLGSSGRSGQYFGPGTRLLVL.

The CDR3 sequence: CASNVQGMGNQPQHF. The CDR3 nucleotides read TGTGCCAGCAACGTACAGGGGATGGGCAATCAGCCCCAGCATTTT. The genes are TRBV28 and TRBJ1-5, with 7 positions matching TRBD1. The V gene's germline CDR1 is MDHEN and CDR2 SYDVKM. V was clipped by 7 bases and J by 2 bases; unmatched bases: 8. The CDR3 is 15 residues long.

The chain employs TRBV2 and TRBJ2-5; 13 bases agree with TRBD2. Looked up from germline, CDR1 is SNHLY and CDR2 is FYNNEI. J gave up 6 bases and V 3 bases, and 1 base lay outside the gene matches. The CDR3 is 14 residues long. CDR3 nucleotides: TGTGCCAGCAGTGAGGGGACTAGCGGGAAGACCCAGTACTTC. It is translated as CASSEGTSGKTQYF.

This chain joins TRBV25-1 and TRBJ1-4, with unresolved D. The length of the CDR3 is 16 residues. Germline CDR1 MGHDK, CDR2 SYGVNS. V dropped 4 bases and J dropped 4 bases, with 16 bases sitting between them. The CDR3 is CASSAGPGFGNEKLFF. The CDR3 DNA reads TGTGCCAGCAGTGCCGGCCCGGGTTTCGGTAATGAAAAACTGTTTTTT.

The CDR3 loop reads CASSLGTGGEQYF. The CDR3 nucleotides read TGCGCCAGCAGCTTGGGGACAGGGGGGGAGCAGTACTTC. The chain couples TRBV5-1 to TRBJ2-7; 10 nucleotides align to TRBD1. CDR1 SGHRS and CDR2 YFSETQ come from the germline V gene. J was trimmed by 7 bases and V by 0 bases; bases with no gene match: 1. The CDR3 consists of 13 residues.

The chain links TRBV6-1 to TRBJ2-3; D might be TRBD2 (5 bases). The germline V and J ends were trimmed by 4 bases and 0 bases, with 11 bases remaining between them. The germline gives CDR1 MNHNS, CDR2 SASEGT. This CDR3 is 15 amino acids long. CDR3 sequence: CASSARWTSTDTQYF. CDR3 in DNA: TGTGCCAGCAGTGCCCGGTGGACTAGCACAGATACGCAGTATTTT.

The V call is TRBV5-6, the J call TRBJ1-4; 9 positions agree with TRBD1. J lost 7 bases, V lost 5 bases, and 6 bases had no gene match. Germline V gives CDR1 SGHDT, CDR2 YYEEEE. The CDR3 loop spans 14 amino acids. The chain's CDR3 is CASSVTGGSEKLFF. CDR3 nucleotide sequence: TGTGCCAGCAGTGTAACAGGGGGCAGTGAAAAACTGTTTTTT.

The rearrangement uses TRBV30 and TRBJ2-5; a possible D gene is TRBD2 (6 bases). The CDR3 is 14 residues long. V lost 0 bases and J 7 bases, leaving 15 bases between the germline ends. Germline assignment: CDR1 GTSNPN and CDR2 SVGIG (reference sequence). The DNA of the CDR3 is TGTGCCTGGAGTGTAGCCCTAGCCGGGAGGACCCAGTACTTC. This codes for CAWSVALAGRTQYF.

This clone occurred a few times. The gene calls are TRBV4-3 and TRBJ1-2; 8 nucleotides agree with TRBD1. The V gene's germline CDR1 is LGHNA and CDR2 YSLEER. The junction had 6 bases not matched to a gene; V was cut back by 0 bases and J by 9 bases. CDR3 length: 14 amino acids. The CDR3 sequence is CASSQDWRQGSYTF. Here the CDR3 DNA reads TGCGCCAGCAGCCAAGATTGGAGACAGGGGAGCTACACCTTC.

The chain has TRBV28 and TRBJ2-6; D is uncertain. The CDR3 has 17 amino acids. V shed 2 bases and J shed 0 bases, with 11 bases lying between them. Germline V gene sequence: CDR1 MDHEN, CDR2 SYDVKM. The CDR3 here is CASSLGTATSGANVLTF. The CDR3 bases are TGTGCCAGCAGTTTAGGCACAGCCACCTCTGGGGCCAACGTCCTGACTTTC.

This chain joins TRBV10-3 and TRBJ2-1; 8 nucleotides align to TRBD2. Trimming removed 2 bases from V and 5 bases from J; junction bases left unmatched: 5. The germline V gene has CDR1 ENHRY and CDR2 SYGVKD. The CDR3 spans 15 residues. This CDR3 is CAISEEGLENNEQFF. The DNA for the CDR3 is TGTGCCATCAGTGAGGAGGGACTAGAGAACAATGAGCAGTTCTTC.

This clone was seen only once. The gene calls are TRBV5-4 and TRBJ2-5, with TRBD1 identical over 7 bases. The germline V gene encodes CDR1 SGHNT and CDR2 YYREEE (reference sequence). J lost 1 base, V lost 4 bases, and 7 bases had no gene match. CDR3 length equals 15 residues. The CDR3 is CASSRLGQLQETQYF. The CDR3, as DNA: TGTGCCAGCAGCAGGCTGGGACAGCTCCAAGAGACCCAGTACTTC.

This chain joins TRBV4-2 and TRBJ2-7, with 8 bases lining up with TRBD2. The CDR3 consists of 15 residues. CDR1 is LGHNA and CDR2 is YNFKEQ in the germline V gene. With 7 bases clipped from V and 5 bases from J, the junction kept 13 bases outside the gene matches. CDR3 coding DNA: TGTGCCAGCACCCTTAGTACGGGACTAGGGAACGAGCAGTACTTC. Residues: CASTLSTGLGNEQYF.

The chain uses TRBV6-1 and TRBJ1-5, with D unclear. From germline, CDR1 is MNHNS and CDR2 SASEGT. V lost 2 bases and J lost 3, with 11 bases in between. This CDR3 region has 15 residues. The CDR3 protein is CASSEMLGINQPQHF. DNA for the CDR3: TGTGCCAGCAGTGAAATGCTTGGCATCAATCAGCCCCAGCATTTT.

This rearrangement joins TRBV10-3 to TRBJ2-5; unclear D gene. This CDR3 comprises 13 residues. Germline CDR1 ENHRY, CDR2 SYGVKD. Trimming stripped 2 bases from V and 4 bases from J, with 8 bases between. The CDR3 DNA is TGTGCCATCAGTGAGGCGGCGGTAGAGACCCAGTACTTC. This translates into CAISEAAVETQYF.

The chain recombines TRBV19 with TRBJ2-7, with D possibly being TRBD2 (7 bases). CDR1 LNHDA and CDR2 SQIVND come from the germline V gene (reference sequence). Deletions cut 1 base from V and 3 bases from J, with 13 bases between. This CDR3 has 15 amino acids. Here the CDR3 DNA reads TGTGCCAGTAGTATAGTGGGGGCTAGCGGCTACGAGCAGTACTTC. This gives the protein CASSIVGASGYEQYF.

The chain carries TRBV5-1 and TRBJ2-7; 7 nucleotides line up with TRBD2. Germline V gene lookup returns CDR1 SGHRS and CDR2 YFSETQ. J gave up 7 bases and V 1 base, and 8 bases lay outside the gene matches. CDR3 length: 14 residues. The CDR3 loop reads CASSLLAGEGEQYF. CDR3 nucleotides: TGCGCCAGCAGCTTGTTGGCGGGAGAGGGGGAGCAGTACTTC.

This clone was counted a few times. CDR3 in amino acids: CASSQETGSEAFF. As DNA, the CDR3 is TGCGCCAGCAGCCAAGAAACAGGGTCGGAAGCTTTCTTT. This chain connects TRBV4-3 to TRBJ1-1; tentative D call: TRBD1 (6 bases). In germline, CDR1 is LGHNA, CDR2 YSLEER. The V end was cut by 0 bases, the J end by 8 bases, with 10 bases between. This CDR3 contains 13 residues.

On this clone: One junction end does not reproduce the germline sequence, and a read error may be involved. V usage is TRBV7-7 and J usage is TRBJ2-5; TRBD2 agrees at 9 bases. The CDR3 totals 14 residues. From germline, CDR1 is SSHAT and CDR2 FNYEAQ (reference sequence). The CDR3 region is CASSSGLAMETQYF. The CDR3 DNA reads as TGTGCTAGCAGCTCCGGACTAGCGATGGAGACCCAGTACTTC.